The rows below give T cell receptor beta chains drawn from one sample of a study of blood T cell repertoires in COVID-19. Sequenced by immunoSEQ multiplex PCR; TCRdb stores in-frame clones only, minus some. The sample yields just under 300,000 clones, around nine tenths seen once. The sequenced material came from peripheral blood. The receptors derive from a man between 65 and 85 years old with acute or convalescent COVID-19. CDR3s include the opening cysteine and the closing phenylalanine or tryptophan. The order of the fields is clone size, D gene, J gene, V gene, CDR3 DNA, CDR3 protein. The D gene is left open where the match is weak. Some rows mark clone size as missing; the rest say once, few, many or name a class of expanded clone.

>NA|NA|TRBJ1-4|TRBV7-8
TGTGCCAGCAGCTTAAACGTCCGGGGTTATGCAACTAATGAAAAACTGTTTTTT
CASSLNVRGYATNEKLFF
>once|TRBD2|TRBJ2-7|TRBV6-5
TGTGCCAGCAGTAATAGCGGGGGATCCTACGAGCAGTACTTC
CASSNSGGSYEQYF
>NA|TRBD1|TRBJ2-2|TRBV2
TGTGCCAGCAGGACAGGGGCGTCGAACACCGGGGAGCTGTTTTTT
CASRTGASNTGELFF
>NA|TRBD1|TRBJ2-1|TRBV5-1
TGCGCCAGCAGCTTGGCGGGACAGGGGTTTGTTTCGAGCTCCTACAATGAGCAGTTCTTC
CASSLAGQGFVSSSYNEQFF
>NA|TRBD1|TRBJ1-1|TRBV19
TGTGCCAGTAGTCCTCGAGGACAGGGGGCGGACAAGGCTTTCTTT
CASSPRGQGADKAFF
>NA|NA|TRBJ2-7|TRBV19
TGTGCCAGTAGTCAGGCCGCATCCTACGAGCAGTACTTC
CASSQAASYEQYF
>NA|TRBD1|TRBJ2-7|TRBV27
TGTGCCAGCAGCAGCGACAGGGGGCACCTCTACGAGCAGTACTTC
CASSSDRGHLYEQYF
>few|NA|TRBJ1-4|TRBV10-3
TGTGCCATCAGACAGGGCCTAAATGAAAAACTGTTTTTT
CAIRQGLNEKLFF
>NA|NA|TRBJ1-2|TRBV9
TGTGCCAGCAGCGGTGGGGCCCACTCTCCCTATGGCTACACCTTC
CASSGGAHSPYGYTF
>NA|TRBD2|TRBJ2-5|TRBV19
TGTGCCAGTAGTATTAGCGGGGGAGAGACCCAGTACTTC
CASSISGGETQYF
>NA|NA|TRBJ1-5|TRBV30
TGTGCCTGGGGCACAGGGCTAAATCAGCCCCAGCATTTT
CAWGTGLNQPQHF
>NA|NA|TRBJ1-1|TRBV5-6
TGTGCCAGCAGCTTGCGTCCCTCTTTGAACACTGAAGCTTTCTTT
CASSLRPSLNTEAFF
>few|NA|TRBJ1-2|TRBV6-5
TGTGCCAGCAGTCCCCAGGGTTTAAGTGCCTTCGGCTACACCTTC
CASSPQGLSAFGYTF
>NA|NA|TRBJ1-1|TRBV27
TGTGCCAGCAGTCTCAAACCTCGCGGGACTGAAGCTTTCTTT
CASSLKPRGTEAFF
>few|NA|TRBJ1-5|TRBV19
TGTGCCAGTAACCAGGGAGGGAGCAATCAGCCCCAGCATTTT
CASNQGGSNQPQHF
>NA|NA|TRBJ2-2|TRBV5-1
TGCGCCAGCAGCTTGACGGAGGGAGAGGGCACCGGGGAGCTGTTTTTT
CASSLTEGEGTGELFF
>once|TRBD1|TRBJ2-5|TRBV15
TGTGCCACCAGCAGTGGACAGGGGCTGGAGACCCAGTACTTC
CATSSGQGLETQYF
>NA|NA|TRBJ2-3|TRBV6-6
TGTGCCAGCAGTTATCTGGAGGGTACCGATACGCAGTATTTT
CASSYLEGTDTQYF
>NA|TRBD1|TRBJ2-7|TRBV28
TGTGCCAGCAGCCGTAGACAGGGGGCATCCTACGAGCAGTACTTC
CASSRRQGASYEQYF
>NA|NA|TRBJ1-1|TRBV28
TGTGCCAGCAGTTTATATTCTGGGCCCCTCACTGAAGCTTTCTTT
CASSLYSGPLTEAFF
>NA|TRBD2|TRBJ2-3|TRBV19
TGTGCCAGCAAGACTAGCGGGAGTGATACGCAGTATTTT
CASKTSGSDTQYF
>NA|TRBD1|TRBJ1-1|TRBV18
TGTGCCAGCTCACCACTGACGGGACAGGGGGAAACTGAAGCTTTCTTT
CASSPLTGQGETEAFF
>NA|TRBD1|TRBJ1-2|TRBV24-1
TGTGCCACCAGTCCCAGGGGGGCGCCGGGCTACACCTTC
CATSPRGAPGYTF
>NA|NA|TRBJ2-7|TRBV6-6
TGTGCCAGCAGTTATCCCCTATACGAGCAGTACTTC
CASSYPLYEQYF
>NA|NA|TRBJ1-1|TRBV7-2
TGTGCCAGCAGCTTATTTGGTGGGCAGGCAGCTTTCTTT
CASSLFGGQAAFF
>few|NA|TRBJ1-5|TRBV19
TGTGCCAGTAGTATTGGGGCAGGAGGCAATCAGCCCCAGCATTTT
CASSIGAGGNQPQHF
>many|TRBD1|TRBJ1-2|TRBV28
TGTGCCAGCACCTCCGGGACAGGGGTTTACTATGGCTACACCTTC
CASTSGTGVYYGYTF
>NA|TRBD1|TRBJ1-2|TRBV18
TGTGCCAGCTCGGGGAGACCTTACGGGACAGGGGCGAACACCTTC
CASSGRPYGTGANTF
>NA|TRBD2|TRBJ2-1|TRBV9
TGTGCCAGCAGCGTAGCGACTAGCGGGGGTTCTTTTTCCTACAATGAGCAGTTCTTC
CASSVATSGGSFSYNEQFF